The clone carrying this TCR beta chain was counted a few times. The antigen is undetermined. Germline values: CDR1 MNHEY, CDR2 SVGAGI. Trimming removed 7 bases from V and 5 bases from J, with 17 bases in between. The length of the CDR3 is 15 residues. Expressed TCRB transcripts were sequenced, since all the RNA that had been isolated was reverse transcribed. Profiled with immunoSEQ multiplex PCR; TCRdb holds only in-frame clones, not every one. The table records almost 350,000 clones, around 9% of them present only once. The data stem from a study of beta chain features in type 1 diabetes. Overall study findings and caveats: Within each of all four CD4+ subsets, Type 1 diabetes patients had TCRB CDR3s that were moderately but significantly shorter.

The sequenced sample consisted of central memory CD4+ T cells from blood. The V gene is TRBV6-5, the J gene TRBJ2-2; D possibly uses TRBD1 or TRBD2 (5 bases each). The TCR sequence derives from a man aged 30 to 45 with type 1 diabetes. CDR3 residues: CASKRQRERTGELFF. The CDR3 bases are TGTGCCAGCAAAAGACAGAGGGAGAGAACCGGGGAGCTGTTTTTT.